The clone carrying this TCR beta chain was seen more than once but under ten times. Its target is unknown. These data come from a study of post-analysis software for immune sequencing data. Study-level results: There was significantly lower normalized Chao1 diversity in multiple sclerosis patients than in controls. In patients, TRBV5-6, TRBV5-1 and TRBV20-1 belonged to roughly 5 TRBV segments found more frequently than in controls.

This CDR3 spans 14 amino acids. V shed 2 bases and J shed 6 bases, with 14 bases lying between them. Germline CDR1 and CDR2: DFQATT and SNEGSKA (reference sequence). The library was made from cDNA and included unique molecular identifiers. TCRdb re-analysed the PCR reads in MiXCR, keeping a single row per CDR3 protein. Of approximately 730,000 distinct CDR3 sequences in the sample, roughly 27% were seen once. The sequenced sample consisted of blood. The rearrangement uses TRBV20-1 and TRBJ2-1, with D uncertain. This receptor was obtained from a girl under 18 with multiple sclerosis. The CDR3 sequence is CSARRPVVGNEQFF. The CDR3, as DNA: TGCAGTGCTAGACGACCGGTAGTGGGCAATGAGCAGTTCTTC.